The 18 T cell receptor beta chains in this list originate from one sample, sequenced in a study of T cell repertoires in cytomegalovirus infection. Using its own MiXCR run on the reads, TCRdb lists one record per CDR3 protein. The sample includes 350,000 to 500,000 distinct CDR3 sequences, approximately 33% of them seen just once. The sequenced sample consisted of PBMCs. These receptors were taken from a human donor in good health (CMV status not recorded). Some clones in this sample may be carry-over from other donors' samples.

There are a few counts of this clonotype. The chain joins TRBV7-6 to TRBJ1-2, with no clear D. V lost 3 bases and J lost 0, with 8 bases in between. CDR3 length: 14 residues. CDR1 is SGHVS, CDR2 FNYEAQ, per germline. CDR3 sequence: CASSFSGANYGYTF. Written as DNA, the CDR3 is TGTGCCAGCAGCTTTTCCGGCGCTAACTATGGCTACACCTTC. The variable domain in full, with the rest retrieved from reference TRBV7-6 and TRBJ1-2, is GAGVSQSPRYKVTKRGQDVALRCDPISGHVSLYWYRQALGQGPEFLTYFNYEAQQDKSGLPNDRFSAERPEGSISTLTIQRTEQRDSAMYRCASSFSGANYGYTFGSGTRLTVV.

There are a few counts of this clonotype. The genes are TRBV4-2 and TRBJ2-3; 7 nucleotides agree with TRBD1. CDR3 length equals 16 residues. The germline gives CDR1 LGHNA, CDR2 YNFKEQ. V lost 0 bases to trimming and J lost 1 base; unmatched junction nucleotides: 4. The CDR3 spells CASSQEYQGGTDTQYF. The CDR3 nucleotides read TGTGCCAGCAGCCAAGAGTACCAGGGGGGCACAGATACGCAGTATTTT.

This clonotype came up a few times. V and J are TRBV7-9 and TRBJ1-2; D is possibly TRBD1 (5 bases). The CDR3 length is 14 residues. Looked up from germline, CDR1 is SEHNR and CDR2 is FQNEAQ (reference sequence). V was trimmed by 1 base and J by 5 bases, leaving 11 bases between them. CDR3 DNA: TGTGCCAGCAGCTTAGTTGGGGCTATATATGGCTACACCTTC. Translating it yields CASSLVGAIYGYTF.

This clonotype was seen more than once but under ten times. The genes are TRBV20-1 and TRBJ2-7; 7 bases map to TRBD1. Germline CDR1 DFQATT, CDR2 SNEGSKA (reference sequence). V lost 5 bases to trimming and J lost 3 bases; unmatched junction nucleotides: 4. CDR3 length: 12 residues. The CDR3 here is CSAPRQGYEQYF. The CDR3 nucleotides are TGCAGTGCTCCCCGACAGGGCTACGAGCAGTACTTC.

In this sample, this clonotype turned up many times. The rearrangement joins TRBV12-3 or TRBV12-4 to TRBJ2-3, with no clear D. There are 14 residues in the CDR3. V was clipped by 6 bases and J by 2 bases, with 12 bases between them. The CDR3 coding sequence is TGTGCCAGCAGCCTAAATCCCACCACAGATACGCAGTATTTT. Residues: CASSLNPTTDTQYF.

This clonotype came up many times. The chain couples TRBV7-8 to TRBJ2-3, with D unresolved. Germline V lookup: CDR1 SGHVS, CDR2 FQNEAQ. The CDR3 extends over 14 amino acids. V lost 2 bases and J lost 0, with 6 bases in between. This CDR3 reads CASSLRLSTDTQYF. The CDR3 nucleotides are TGTGCCAGCAGCTTAAGGCTTAGCACAGATACGCAGTATTTT.

This clonotype was counted a few times. V gene TRBV7-9 combines with J gene TRBJ1-2; D is unclear. The length of the CDR3 is 17 residues. Between the trimmed V and J ends, which lost 1 base and 6 bases, there was a span of 21 bases. Germline V gene sequence: CDR1 SEHNR, CDR2 FQNEAQ (reference sequence). CDR3 sequence: CASSLEPGLINTNGYTF. CDR3 bases: TGTGCCAGCAGCTTAGAGCCGGGCCTCATTAATACGAATGGCTACACCTTC.

On this clonotype: Germline and junction disagree at one end, which may indicate a read error. The chain combines TRBV19 with TRBJ2-1; D possibly uses TRBD1 or TRBD2 (5 bases each). The CDR3 spans 14 residues. Per germline, CDR1 LNHDA and CDR2 SQIVND (reference sequence). The CDR3 coding sequence is TGTGCCATTAGTGTCGGGACGGGCAACAATGAGCAGTTCTTC. It codes for CAISVGTGNNEQFF.

There are many counts of this clonotype. This chain links TRBV12-3 or TRBV12-4 with TRBJ2-1; D unclear. V was shortened by 0 bases and J by 6 bases, with 9 bases between the two germline ends. This CDR3 has 14 amino acids. The CDR3 protein is CASSLARDINEQFF. The CDR3 DNA reads as TGTGCCAGCAGTTTAGCGCGCGACATCAATGAGCAGTTCTTC.

This clonotype was counted only a few times. The V call is TRBV10-3, the J call TRBJ1-2, with TRBD1 matching over 8 bases. The J segment lost 7 bases and the V segment lost 3 bases, leaving 4 bases of the junction unmatched. This CDR3 has 13 residues. The V gene's germline CDR1 is ENHRY and CDR2 SYGVKD. CDR3 residues: CAISDGTGRGYTF. As DNA, the CDR3 is TGTGCCATCAGTGACGGGACAGGCCGTGGCTACACCTTC.

This clonotype was counted only a few times. The J gene is TRBJ2-7, the V gene TRBV28; 8 bases are shared with TRBD2. Germline assignment: CDR1 MDHEN and CDR2 SYDVKM. The CDR3 contains 11 residues. Germline trimming cut 10 bases from V and 5 bases from J; bases unmatched to any gene: 4. CDR3 coding DNA: TGTGCCACCGGGAGGGGCGACGAGCAGTACTTC. Amino acid sequence: CATGRGDEQYF.

Turning to this clonotype: At one boundary the junction diverges from the germline segment, which might be a read error. This chain uses TRBV28 with TRBJ2-5; 9 bases fit TRBD1. This CDR3 contains 16 residues. Looked up from germline, CDR1 is MDHEN and CDR2 is SYDVKM. Here the CDR3 DNA reads TGTGCAAGCAGCCCCTACGTAACAGGGGGCTGTAAGACCCAGTACTTC. It yields the protein CASSPYVTGGCKTQYF.

The V gene is TRBV5-1, the J gene TRBJ1-1, with D hard to call. The CDR3 has 15 residues. Germline V CDR1 and CDR2: SGHRS, YFSETQ. The ends were cut back, 1 base at V and 1 base at J, with 11 bases in the middle. This chain's CDR3 is CASSLSTVENTEAFF. The CDR3 DNA reads as TGCGCCAGCAGCTTGAGTACAGTGGAGAACACTGAAGCTTTCTTT.

This clonotype was detected only a few times. This chain connects TRBV19 to TRBJ2-7; tentatively, D is TRBD2 (6 bases). CDR1 is LNHDA, CDR2 SQIVND, per germline (reference sequence). The CDR3 runs 14 residues. V was trimmed by 5 bases and J by 0 bases, leaving 11 bases between them. Here the CDR3 reads CASSGGADSYEQYF. The CDR3 DNA reads as TGTGCCAGTAGTGGCGGGGCAGACTCCTACGAGCAGTACTTC. Supplemented by reference TRBV19 and TRBJ2-7, the full variable domain reads DGGITQSPKYLFRKEGQNVTLSCEQNLNHDAMYWYRQDPGQGLRLIYYSQIVNDFQKGDIAEGYSVSREKKESFPLTVTSAQKNPTAFYLCASSGGADSYEQYFGPGTRLTVT.

The chain joins TRBV19 to TRBJ1-1; 10 bases are shared with TRBD1. Germline trimming cut 7 bases from V and 6 bases from J; bases unmatched to any gene: 5. The CDR3 is 13 residues long. CDR1 is LNHDA and CDR2 is SQIVND in the germline V gene (reference sequence). The CDR3 protein is CASIPGTGAEAFF. CDR3 DNA sequence: TGTGCCAGTATTCCCGGGACAGGGGCTGAAGCTTTCTTT.

CDR3 nucleotide sequence: TGTGCCAGCAGCTGGGGACAGGGAGAAAGCTACACCTTC. Amino acid sequence: CASSWGQGESYTF. The J gene is TRBJ1-2, the V gene TRBV12-3 or TRBV12-4, with 9 bases identical to TRBD1. The CDR3 has 13 amino acids. V shed 6 bases, J shed 9 bases, and the junction held 8 bases outside the gene matches.

This clonotype was recorded a few times. The chain is built from TRBV7-2 and TRBJ2-1; 12 bases agree with TRBD2. The V segment lost 1 base and the J segment 9 bases; nucleotides outside the gene matches: 10. The germline CDR1 and CDR2 sequences are SGHTA and FQGNSA. The CDR3 has 17 residues. CDR3 nucleotide sequence: TGTGCCAGCAGCTTAGGGCGGCTAGCGGGGGGGCAGGGTGAGCAGTTCTTC. Its protein product is CASSLGRLAGGQGEQFF.

This rearrangement joins TRBV12-3 or TRBV12-4 to TRBJ2-2; no clear D gene. The CDR3 is 11 residues long. V lost 8 bases and J lost 2, with 3 bases in between. DNA of the CDR3: TGTGCCAGCGCCAACACCGGGGAGCTGTTTTTT. It codes for CASANTGELFF.